This T cell receptor beta chain stems from a study of blood T cells in healthy people across ages. Study-level findings and limits: Nothing was known about donor CMV status, and this possibly confounded expanded clonotype changes.

The junction had 5 bases not matched to a gene; V was cut back by 3 bases and J by 6 bases. The CDR3 runs 14 residues. CDR1 is SGHTA and CDR2 is FQGNSA in the germline V gene. Primers used in a second PCR of roughly 7 to 12 cycles were a sample-barcoded 5' primer and a J-beta primer mix. TCRdb analysed the 5' RACE reads with MiXCR anew, one entry per CDR3 protein. The repertoire consists of nearly 800,000 distinct CDR3 sequences, with roughly three fifths occurring once and the leading ten covering 25% to 30%. This clonotype was seen a handful of times. Its antigen remains unidentified. The TCR comes from a man aged 40-49 years in good health. The chain links TRBV7-2 to TRBJ2-1; 7 positions agree with TRBD1. The sequencing input was blood. The CDR3 nucleotides read TGTGCCAGCAGCTTCGACAGGGTCACCAATGAGCAGTTCTTC. Translating gives CASSFDRVTNEQFF.